The 28 T cell receptor beta chains below were found in one sample sequenced in a study of T cells in women clearing cervical HPV infection. Sequencing was performed with immunoSEQ multiplex PCR; in TCRdb, only in-frame clones are kept and a portion is missing. The sample table includes about 26,000 clones. The sequenced material came from blood buffy coat. These receptors originate from a woman between 18 and 70 years old with a cervical HPV16 infection that either progressed to CIN3+ or cleared (not recorded which).

On this clone itself: The read falls 3 residues short of the CDR3 end, and the missing part is taken from the germline J gene. The chain links TRBV7-9 to TRBJ2-4, with 9 bases identical to TRBD1. There are 14 residues in the CDR3. Looked up from germline, CDR1 is SEHNR and CDR2 is FQNEAQ (reference sequence). CDR3: CASSSSNRGRGQYF. The covered CDR3 bases are TGTGCCAGCAGTTCCTCTAACAGGGGGCGAGGT.

Comment on this clone: The observed sequence ends 3 residues before the CDR3 terminus, with the missing tail filled in from the germline J gene. V gene TRBV19 combines with J gene TRBJ2-5; possible D gene TRBD1, 5 bases. Trimming took 6 bases from V and 1 from J, leaving 12 bases between them. This CDR3 is 14 amino acids long. CDR1 and CDR2 from the germline V gene are LNHDA and SQIVND (reference sequence). The CDR3 sequence: CASSAWTFQETQYF. CDR3 bases read: TGTGCCAGTAGCGCTTGGACATTCCAAGAGACC.

Worth noting for this clone: The read comes to an end 3 residues before the CDR3 does, leaving the germline J gene to fill in the end. The V call is TRBV29-1, the J call TRBJ1-4, with unresolved D. There are 13 residues in the CDR3. Germline-derived CDR1 and CDR2 are SQVTM and ANQGSEA. This CDR3 is CSVGGPNNSPLFF. The sequenced part of the CDR3 DNA is TGCAGCGTTGGAGGGCCTAATAATTCACCA.

As concerns this clone: The read stops 3 residues short of the end of the CDR3; the missing end is completed from the germline J gene. The chain couples TRBV7-8 to TRBJ2-1, with 7 bases identical to TRBD2. Germline CDR1 SGHVS, CDR2 FQNEAQ. The CDR3 extends over 17 amino acids. V shed 7 bases, J shed 5 bases, and the junction held 17 bases outside the gene matches. CDR3 DNA (partial): TGTGCCAGCACCAGCCCCGGGGCGGGGGAGGGACACAATGAG. This translates into CASTSPGAGEGHNE. The entire CDR3 reads CASTSPGAGEGHNEQFF.

About this clone: The read ends 3 residues before the CDR3 terminus; that terminus is restored from the germline J gene. This sample includes further DNA sequences coding for the same CDR3. V gene TRBV18 combines with J gene TRBJ2-7; TRBD2 matches 8 bases. Germline CDR1 is KGHSH and CDR2 is LQKENI. This CDR3 region has 15 residues. With V trimmed by 6 bases and J by 5 bases, 12 bases remained unmatched. The CDR3 loop is CASSPPTSGGDEQYF. CDR3 bases read: TGTGCCAGCTCCCCCCCAACGAGCGGGGGAGACGAG.

A remark on this clone: The DNA ends 3 residues before the CDR3 does, and the rest of the CDR3 is filled in from the germline J gene. The chain employs TRBV20-1 and TRBJ1-5; 7 nucleotides match TRBD1. With V trimmed by 5 bases and J by 4 bases, 11 bases remained unmatched. The germline V gene has CDR1 DFQATT and CDR2 SNEGSKA (reference sequence). This CDR3 spans 15 amino acids. The CDR3 bases that were read are TGCAGTGCTCTTACGGGACAGAGCCTTAATCAGCCC. This translates into CSALTGQSLNQP. The full CDR3 protein reads CSALTGQSLNQPQHF.

On this clone: The missing CDR3 end, 3 residues past where the read stops, is filled in from the germline J gene. The rearrangement uses TRBV5-6 and TRBJ2-7, with D possibly TRBD2 on 6 matching bases. Deletions cut 3 bases from V and 2 bases from J, with 12 bases between. In germline, CDR1 is SGHDT, CDR2 YYEEEE. This CDR3 has 14 residues. CDR3 bases read: TGTGCCAGCAGCTCCACTAGCACTGCCTACGAG. This codes for CASSSTSTAYE. The CDR3 as a whole reads CASSSTSTAYEQYF.

With respect to this clone: The CDR3 is cut off 3 residues early in the read; its end comes from the germline J gene. The chain links TRBV2 to TRBJ1-6; 7 bases agree with TRBD1. The CDR3 has 15 amino acids. Germline loops: CDR1 SNHLY, CDR2 FYNNEI. V was pared by 8 bases and J by 8 bases, with 12 bases of the junction left unmatched. The DNA read from the CDR3 is TGTGCCAGCGGATCGACAGGGCCGTCGGATTCACCC. This translates into CASGSTGPSDSP. The full CDR3 protein is CASGSTGPSDSPLHF.

Note on this clone: The CDR3 is cut off 3 residues early in the read; its end comes from the germline J gene. V gene TRBV7-2 combines with J gene TRBJ1-2; D perhaps matches TRBD1 (5 bases). Per the germline V gene, CDR1 is SGHTA and CDR2 is FQGNSA. This CDR3 region has 12 residues. CDR3 residues: CASSSSRVDYTF. The CDR3 DNA, read in part, is TGTGCCAGCAGCTCCTCCAGGGTCGAC.

About this clone: The observed sequence ends 3 residues before the CDR3 terminus, with the missing tail filled in from the germline J gene. The chain uses TRBV30 and TRBJ2-2; 10 positions agree with TRBD2. CDR3 length equals 16 residues. V lost 1 base, J lost 4 bases, and 6 bases stayed unmatched. Germline CDR1 and CDR2: GTSNPN and SVGIG (reference sequence). The CDR3: CAWSGRQRGGTGELFF. The DNA read from the CDR3 is TGTGCCTGGAGTGGTAGACAGCGGGGGGGCACCGGGGAG.

For this clone: The CDR3 end lies 3 residues beyond the end of the read and is filled in from the germline J gene. This sequence joins TRBV7-3 and TRBJ2-2, with 9 bases matching TRBD1. The germline CDR1 and CDR2 sequences are SGHTA and FQGTGA. The V gene end was trimmed by 6 bases and the J gene end by 2 bases; junction bases not matched to a gene: 4. The CDR3 has 15 amino acids. CDR3 in amino acids: CASSPTGGNTGELFF. The CDR3 DNA, read in part, is TGTGCCAGCAGTCCAACAGGGGGCAACACCGGGGAG.

Regarding this clone: Sequencing ends 3 residues short of the CDR3 end; the germline J gene provides the rest. The V and J genes are TRBV5-1 and TRBJ2-1, with D perhaps TRBD2 (6 bases). Germline V lookup: CDR1 SGHRS, CDR2 YFSETQ. CDR3 length: 16 residues. V lost 1 base, J lost 3 bases, and 14 bases lay in between. CDR3: CASSLLGGDFYNEQFF. CDR3 DNA, as far as it was read: TGCGCCAGCAGCTTGCTCGGGGGAGACTTCTACAATGAG.

The chain's CDR3 is CASSQEPPSSYEQYF. CDR3 DNA, as far as it was read: TGTGCCAGCAGCCAAGAACCGCCCAGCTCCTACGAG. The genes are TRBV3-1 (or the pseudogene TRBV3-2) and TRBJ2-7, with D unresolved. The CDR3 extends 3 residues past the end of the read, so its final part is completed from the germline J gene. Looked up from germline, CDR1 is LGHDT and CDR2 is YNNKEL (reference sequence). The CDR3 contains 15 residues. The V end was cut by 0 bases, the J end by 0 bases, with 9 bases between.

On this clone: The sequence runs out 3 residues before the end of the CDR3; the remainder is reconstructed from the germline J gene. The chain uses TRBV18 and TRBJ2-3; no firm D call. The CDR3 length is 16 residues. Germline CDR1 KGHSH, CDR2 LQKENI. The ends were cut back, 0 bases at V and 4 bases at J, with 14 bases in the middle. The DNA read from the CDR3 is TGTGCCAGCTCACCACCCCCTGGCTTTCCTGCAGATACG. Protein: CASSPPPGFPADT. From start to end, the CDR3 is CASSPPPGFPADTQYF.

The chain's CDR3 is CASSLGPNPQETQYF. The CDR3 DNA, read in part, is TGTGCCAGCAGCTTAGGGCCCAACCCCCAAGAGACC. The chain links TRBV5-6 to TRBJ2-5, with D hard to call. Read sequence stops 3 residues before the CDR3 end, and the germline J gene provides the missing end. The germline V gene has CDR1 SGHDT and CDR2 YYEEEE. The CDR3 contains 15 residues. Trimming shortened V by 2 bases and J by 1 base, and 12 bases separated the two germline ends.

Concerning this clone itself: The read ends 3 residues before the CDR3 terminus; that terminus is restored from the germline J gene. This chain connects TRBV30 to TRBJ2-3; D might be TRBD2 (5 bases). From germline, CDR1 is GTSNPN and CDR2 SVGIG (reference sequence). Trimming shortened V by 1 base and J by 5 bases, and 10 bases separated the two germline ends. The CDR3 length is 13 residues. The sequenced CDR3 bases are TGTGCCTGGAGTGCCCTAGCAGTAGATACG. This codes for CAWSALAVDT. The CDR3, in full, reads CAWSALAVDTQYF.

In regard to this clone: The read stops 3 residues short of the end of the CDR3; the missing end is completed from the germline J gene. J is TRBJ2-5 and V is TRBV20-1; TRBD2 matches at 9 bases. Trimming took 8 bases from V and 4 from J; bases not matched to a gene: 8. Germline V gene data show CDR1 as DFQATT and CDR2 as SNEGSKA (reference sequence). The CDR3 spans 13 residues. The CDR3 is CSTPGRGGETQYF. The sequenced CDR3 bases are TGCAGTACTCCTGGGCGGGGGGGAGAGACC.

On this clone: The DNA ends 3 residues before the CDR3 does, and the rest of the CDR3 is filled in from the germline J gene. The J gene is TRBJ1-1, the V gene TRBV7-9, with 9 bases aligning to TRBD1. This CDR3 contains 14 residues. The germline gives CDR1 SEHNR, CDR2 FQNEAQ (reference sequence). After removal of 5 bases from V and 4 bases from J, the junction contained 5 bases not matched to a gene. The CDR3 DNA, read in part, is TGTGCCAGCAGCCTACAGGGGGCCAGCACTGAA. Its protein product is CASSLQGASTE. The whole CDR3 protein reads CASSLQGASTEAFF. Complete variable domain (other parts from reference TRBV7-9 and TRBJ1-1): DTGVSQNPRHKITKRGQNVTFRCDPISEHNRLYWYRQTLGQGPEFLTYFQNEAQLEKSRLLSDRFSAERPKGSFSTLEIQRTEQGDSAMYLCASSLQGASTEAFFGQGTRLTVV.

About this clone: The read is 3 residues too short to cover the CDR3 end, so that end is filled in from the germline J gene. This chain links TRBV7-2 with TRBJ2-7; 7 bases map to TRBD2. The length of the CDR3 is 14 residues. V lost 0 bases and J lost 2; bases outside the gene matches: 1. CDR1 is SGHTA, CDR2 FQGNSA, per germline. The CDR3 bases that were read are TGTGCCAGCAGCTTAGCGGGAGGGGCCTACGAG. Protein sequence: CASSLAGGAYE. The entire CDR3 protein is CASSLAGGAYEQYF.

Regarding this clone: Read coverage stops 3 residues before the CDR3 terminus; the germline J gene supplies the remainder. V gene TRBV18 combines with J gene TRBJ2-4; 8 bases align to TRBD1. CDR3 size: 14 residues. Germline CDR1 KGHSH, CDR2 LQKENI. The CDR3 spells CASDGQGSLYGQYF. CDR3 DNA (partial): TGTGCCAGCGACGGACAGGGCAGCCTCTATGGT.

About this clone: The DNA ends 3 residues before the CDR3 does, and the rest of the CDR3 is filled in from the germline J gene. This chain uses TRBV5-6 with TRBJ1-2; 10 positions agree with TRBD1. Germline V gene data show CDR1 as SGHDT and CDR2 as YYEEEE. The CDR3 covers 14 residues. The sequenced CDR3 bases are TGTGCCAGCAGCCAGGGACAGGGGCAAAGAGGC. As protein: CASSQGQGQRG. The complete CDR3 sequence is CASSQGQGQRGYTF.

Notes on this clone: The read stops 3 residues short of the end of the CDR3; the missing end is completed from the germline J gene. The chain is built from TRBV7-9 and TRBJ1-2; TRBD1 matches at 8 bases. Germline V gives CDR1 SEHNR, CDR2 FQNEAQ (reference sequence). J was trimmed by 6 bases and V by 1 base; bases with no gene match: 4. The CDR3 has 14 amino acids. The CDR3 bases that were read are TGTGCCAGCAGCTTAGGTGCAGGGGGCCATGGC. Its protein is CASSLGAGGHG. The complete CDR3 sequence is CASSLGAGGHGYTF.

Points on this clone: The read ends 3 residues shy of where the CDR3 ends; the end is completed using the germline J gene. This chain uses TRBV7-7 with TRBJ1-5; TRBD1 aligns across 7 bases. Germline CDR1 is SSHAT and CDR2 is FNYEAQ (reference sequence). The CDR3 length is 16 residues. V shed 5 bases, J shed 6 bases, and the junction held 13 bases outside the gene matches. Partial CDR3 DNA: TGTGCCAGCAGCCACCCCGGACTTCCAGGGGGTCAGCCC. Its translation is CASSHPGLPGGQP. The whole CDR3 is CASSHPGLPGGQPQHF. The complete variable domain, with remaining parts taken from reference TRBV7-7 and TRBJ1-5, reads GAGVSQSPRYKVTKRGQDVTLRCDPISSHATLYWYQQALGQGPEFLTYFNYEAQPDKSGLPSDRFSAERPEGSISTLTIQRTEQRDSAMYRCASSHPGLPGGQPQHFGDGTRLSIL.

Points on this clone: Read sequence stops 3 residues before the CDR3 end, and the germline J gene provides the missing end. V usage is TRBV2 and J usage is TRBJ1-6, with 7 positions matching TRBD1. V shed 0 bases, J shed 7 bases, and the junction held 6 bases outside the gene matches. Germline V gene data show CDR1 as SNHLY and CDR2 as FYNNEI. The length of the CDR3 is 16 residues. The covered CDR3 bases are TGTGCCAGCAGTGAAGCAGGGGGCTTACTGAATTCACCC. As protein: CASSEAGGLLNSP. The complete CDR3 protein is CASSEAGGLLNSPLHF.

Turning to this clone: The read comes to an end 3 residues before the CDR3 does, leaving the germline J gene to fill in the end. The rearrangement uses TRBV7-9 and TRBJ2-7, with 7 nucleotides matching TRBD1. The germline CDR1 and CDR2 sequences are SEHNR and FQNEAQ (reference sequence). V lost 6 bases, J lost 2 bases, and 10 bases stayed unmatched. The CDR3 is 15 amino acids. The chain's CDR3 is CASSHPGQRAYEQYF. The CDR3 bases that were read are TGTGCCAGCAGTCATCCGGGACAGCGAGCCTACGAG.

With respect to this clone: The missing CDR3 end, 3 residues past where the read stops, is filled in from the germline J gene. V and J are TRBV19 and TRBJ1-5; a weak D match, TRBD1 (6 bases). The CDR3 is 16 residues long. Per the germline V gene, CDR1 is LNHDA and CDR2 is SQIVND (reference sequence). Trimming left V 5 bases short and J 6 bases short, with 20 bases between. This chain's CDR3 is CASSSQTRGIGQPQHF. The CDR3 bases that were read are TGTGCCAGTAGTTCCCAAACCAGGGGCATCGGTCAGCCC.

As concerns this clone: The read falls 3 residues short of the CDR3 end, and the missing part is taken from the germline J gene. V usage is TRBV20-1 and J usage is TRBJ2-7; 12 positions match TRBD2. This CDR3 is built from 13 residues. Germline V gene data show CDR1 as DFQATT and CDR2 as SNEGSKA (reference sequence). V dropped 6 bases and J dropped 6; count of bases not matched to a gene: 6. The sequenced CDR3 bases are TGCAGTGCCCGCGGACTAGCGGGGAGCGAG. Its translation is CSARGLAGSE. The whole CDR3 is CSARGLAGSEQYF.

On this clone itself: The CDR3 extends 3 residues past the end of the read, so its final part is completed from the germline J gene. The rearrangement links TRBV7-3 to TRBJ1-1, with a tentative D call TRBD1 (5 bases). The CDR3 length is 13 residues. Germline V CDR1 and CDR2: SGHTA, FQGTGA. V lost 5 bases and J 1 base, leaving 8 bases between the germline ends. CDR3 amino acids: CASSATANTEAFF. The sequenced CDR3 bases are TGTGCCAGCAGCGCGACAGCGAACACTGAA.